This T cell receptor (beta chain) was identified during a study of PD-1 blockade in classical Hodgkin lymphoma. The study's findings and limits: Newly diagnosed patients were said to have less baseline TCR diversity than healthy donors did.

Data came from immunoSEQ multiplex PCR; TCRdb stores just in-frame clones and leaves some out. The sample has fewer than 95,000 clones; nearly 85% are singletons. Specified time point: cycle 4 day 1 (C4D1), after more than five weeks of nivolumab. All trial patients relapsed after autologous stem cell transplantation. A note on this clone: Antigen unknown.

The CDR3 loop spans 14 amino acids. CDR1 is SGHTA and CDR2 is FQGNSA in the germline V gene. Trimming removed 5 bases from V and 2 bases from J, with 10 bases in between. This sequence was found in a human donor with classical Hodgkin lymphoma. The input for sequencing was peripheral blood mononuclear cells (PBMCs), taken before the fourth cycle of nivolumab. The V call is TRBV7-2, the J call TRBJ2-1, with unresolved D. CDR3 nucleotides: TGTGCCAGCAGCCCAACCTCAACCTACAATGAGCAGTTCTTC. It codes for CASSPTSTYNEQFF.